The text below deals with one T cell receptor beta chain. In the source study's methods: Estimation of nucleated cell counts relied on the amplification of reference gene primers. Assay: immunoSEQ multiplex PCR; the TCRdb copy retains only in-frame clones and omits some. D and trimming come from the DNA, and the V and J calls and clone size come from that table. The sample records a few hundred thousand clones, approximately 88% being singletons. The data derive from a study of blood T cell repertoires in COVID-19. Whole-study context: COVID-19 samples, acute and convalescent, were from the United States, Italy and Spain. In each case, the material was cDNA or gDNA derived from T cells, B-cell-depleted T cells, or PBMCs.

CDR1 is SGHTA and CDR2 is FQGNSA in the germline V gene. V was shortened by 5 bases and J by 7 bases, with 18 bases between the two germline ends. The CDR3 loop spans 14 amino acids. The TCR sequence derives from a woman aged 25 to 39 who had recovered from COVID-19. V gene TRBV7-2 combines with J gene TRBJ2-7, with a tentative D call TRBD1 (7 bases). Sequencing used peripheral blood. DNA for the CDR3: TGTGCCAGCAGCGACCAGGGGGGCCAAGGGGAGCAGTACTTC. Its protein product is CASSDQGGQGEQYF.